Listed here are 22 T cell receptor beta chains from one sample, sequenced in a study of OX40 agonist ivuxolimab in advanced cancers. The table came from immunoSEQ multiplex PCR; TCRdb's copy has only in-frame clones and leaves some out. The table records 70,000 to 95,000 clones, around 88% of them present only once. Specimen: CD4+ or CD8+ T cells sorted from blood, collected in a trial of the OX40 agonist ivuxolimab. These receptors all stem from an adult with an advanced solid tumor such as melanoma, head and neck, liver or kidney cancer.

The rearrangement joins TRBV6-1 to TRBJ2-3; D is perhaps TRBD2 (5 bases). Germline-derived CDR1 and CDR2 are MNHNS and SASEGT. The CDR3 consists of 14 residues. The V gene lost 4 bases and the J gene lost 6 bases, with 14 bases spanning the gap. The CDR3 DNA reads as TGTGCCAGCAGTGTGGGCCCAGGCGGGGATACGCAGTATTTT. The encoded protein is CASSVGPGGDTQYF.

The chain links TRBV7-9 to TRBJ2-7; 15 nucleotides match TRBD2. V lost 5 bases and J lost 2; bases outside the gene matches: 10. Germline values: CDR1 SEHNR, CDR2 FQNEAQ (reference sequence). This CDR3 spans 18 amino acids. For the CDR3, the DNA is TGTGCCAGCAGCCCCACAGGACTAGCGGGAGGGCGAACCTACGAGCAGTACTTC. This translates into CASSPTGLAGGRTYEQYF.

This rearrangement joins TRBV5-6 to TRBJ1-6; D remains ambiguous. The V and J ends lost 0 bases and 6 bases respectively, with 4 bases between them. The CDR3 is 13 amino acids. Germline V gene sequence: CDR1 SGHDT, CDR2 YYEEEE. CDR3 sequence (DNA): TGTGCCAGCAGCTTGGGGCGTAATTCACCCCTCCACTTT. Translated: CASSLGRNSPLHF.

The chain has TRBV9 and TRBJ2-1, with 9 bases lining up with TRBD1. V shed 3 bases, J shed 7 bases, and the junction held 8 bases outside the gene matches. There are 15 residues in the CDR3. Germline lookup yields CDR1 SGDLS and CDR2 YYNGEE. The CDR3 DNA sequence: TGTGCCAGCAGCGAGGGACAGGGACTGGGTAATGAGCAGTTCTTC. Amino acids: CASSEGQGLGNEQFF.

This clone was counted ten times or more. The CDR3 spells CATSRDRGLDNEQFF. The CDR3 DNA reads TGTGCCACCAGCAGAGACAGGGGGTTGGACAATGAGCAGTTCTTC. The chain carries TRBV15 and TRBJ2-1; 7 positions match TRBD1. Germline lookup yields CDR1 LNHNV and CDR2 YYDKDF (reference sequence). V trimming: 0 bases; J trimming: 5 bases; junction bases outside the gene matches: 4. The CDR3 spans 15 residues.

The chain carries TRBV4-3 and TRBJ2-5; TRBD2 matches at 9 bases. Germline trimming cut 4 bases from V and 5 bases from J; bases unmatched to any gene: 11. This CDR3 is 16 amino acids long. The germline V gene encodes CDR1 LGHNA and CDR2 YSLEER. The CDR3, as DNA: TGCGCCAGCAGCCCTTCGGCGGGAGGGATTTCGGAGACCCAGTACTTC. Translation gives CASSPSAGGISETQYF.

J is TRBJ2-5 and V is TRBV11-2; 8 bases fit TRBD1. CDR1 is SGHAT and CDR2 is FQNNGV in the germline V gene. The CDR3 length is 15 residues. V trimming: 5 bases; J trimming: 3 bases; junction bases outside the gene matches: 8. The CDR3: CASSRGQGSKETQYF. The CDR3 nucleotides read TGTGCCAGCAGCCGAGGACAGGGCAGCAAAGAGACCCAGTACTTC.

The rearrangement joins TRBV18 to TRBJ2-7; 7 positions agree with TRBD1. V shed 3 bases, J shed 4 bases, and the junction held 12 bases outside the gene matches. From germline, CDR1 is KGHSH and CDR2 LQKENI. The CDR3 consists of 16 residues. CDR3 coding DNA: TGTGCCAGCTCACCTCCTACAAGTACAGGGGCATACGAGCAGTACTTC. This encodes CASSPPTSTGAYEQYF.

The chain is built from TRBV11-2 and TRBJ2-1; TRBD2 might be the D (7 bases). CDR1 is SGHAT, CDR2 FQNNGV, per germline. Trimming removed 1 base from V and 4 bases from J, with 14 bases in between. CDR3 size: 16 residues. In DNA, the CDR3 is TGTGCCAGCAGCTTAGTAGGGGGGGGTCTTTACAATGAGCAGTTCTTC. Translating it yields CASSLVGGGLYNEQFF.

The chain uses TRBV11-2 and TRBJ2-6; D remains unclear. Looked up from germline, CDR1 is SGHAT and CDR2 is FQNNGV. The CDR3 has 17 residues. The V gene lost 2 bases and the J gene lost 4 bases, with 15 bases spanning the gap. The CDR3 region has the DNA TGTGCCAGCAGCTTATCCGCTAGGCGGACCGGGGCCAACGTCCTGACTTTC. Translated, it gives CASSLSARRTGANVLTF.

J is TRBJ1-3 and V is TRBV18; D is unresolved. The V end was cut by 3 bases, the J end by 0 bases, with 12 bases between. CDR1 KGHSH and CDR2 LQKENI come from the germline V gene. This CDR3 has 16 residues. The CDR3 nucleotides read TGTGCCAGCTCACCCAATGGGCCCAGCTCTGGAAACACCATATATTTT. Residues: CASSPNGPSSGNTIYF.

This clone was observed a few times. The chain combines TRBV10-2 with TRBJ1-2; no firm D call. The CDR3 spans 15 residues. Deletions cut 5 bases from V and 4 bases from J, with 17 bases between. CDR1 WSHSY and CDR2 SAAADI come from the germline V gene. Here the CDR3 DNA reads TGCGCCAGCAGTTCCTCCCAACTGTCATCCTATGGCTACACCTTC. Translated, it gives CASSSSQLSSYGYTF.

The V and J genes are TRBV10-2 and TRBJ2-7, with D perhaps TRBD1 (5 bases). CDR1 is WSHSY, CDR2 SAAADI, per germline. V was clipped by 8 bases and J by 5 bases, with 10 bases between them. The CDR3 is made up of 11 amino acids. CDR3 loop: CASAQGDEQYF. In DNA, the CDR3 is TGCGCCAGCGCCCAGGGTGACGAGCAGTACTTC.

The chain is built from TRBV2 and TRBJ1-1, with 12 bases that match TRBD1. This CDR3 is 16 amino acids long. V lost 10 bases and J lost 1; bases outside the gene matches: 10. Germline V lookup: CDR1 SNHLY, CDR2 FYNNEI. The CDR3 here is CATQGQGALRNTEAFF. The DNA for the CDR3 is TGTGCCACCCAGGGACAGGGGGCTCTGAGGAACACTGAAGCTTTCTTT.

This clone appeared once. The chain links TRBV25-1 to TRBJ2-7; 7 bases map to TRBD1. Germline CDR1 and CDR2: MGHDK and SYGVNS. The CDR3 covers 14 residues. With V trimmed by 5 bases and J by 9 bases, 13 bases remained unmatched. In DNA form, the CDR3 reads TGTGCCAGCAGTCCGGCAGGGGGTACATTAGGGCAGTACTTC. Protein sequence: CASSPAGGTLGQYF.

This chain joins TRBV18 and TRBJ1-1, with D perhaps matching TRBD1 (5 bases). Germline CDR1 is KGHSH and CDR2 is LQKENI. V lost 8 bases and J lost 1, with 8 bases in between. The CDR3 extends over 12 amino acids. This chain's CDR3 is CASATANTEAFF. The CDR3 nucleotides read TGTGCCAGCGCGACAGCGAACACTGAAGCTTTCTTT.

For the CDR3, the DNA is TGTGCCAGCAGCTCCTCCACAAACGATGAGCAGTTCTTC. Translated: CASSSSTNDEQFF. The chain combines TRBV7-2 with TRBJ2-1; D not resolved. This CDR3 has 13 residues. Germline V gene data show CDR1 as SGHTA and CDR2 as FQGNSA. V dropped 4 bases and J dropped 8 bases, with 12 bases sitting between them. The entire variable domain, with the rest obtained from reference TRBV7-2 and TRBJ2-1, is as follows: GAGVSQSPSNKVTEKGKDVELRCDPISGHTALYWYRQSLGQGLEFLIYFQGNSAPDKSGLPSDRFSAERTGGSVSTLTIQRTQQEDSAVYLCASSSSTNDEQFFGPGTRLTVL.

The chain joins TRBV29-1 to TRBJ1-5; TRBD1 matches 8 bases. The CDR3 sequence is 14 residues long. J gave up 3 bases and V 4 bases, and 5 bases lay outside the gene matches. Germline CDR1 SQVTM, CDR2 ANQGSEA. Here the CDR3 reads CSVAPGGNNQPQHF. In DNA, the CDR3 is TGCAGCGTTGCCCCAGGGGGCAACAATCAGCCCCAGCATTTT.

The chain links TRBV7-2 to TRBJ2-1; 16 bases map to TRBD2. The V and J ends lost 7 bases and 6 bases, in that order; junction bases with no gene match: 12. The CDR3 runs 18 residues. CDR1 and CDR2 from the germline V gene are SGHTA and FQGNSA. The CDR3 DNA reads as TGTGCCAGCAACGATCCGGGACTAGCGGGAGGGTTGGGCAATGAGCAGTTCTTC. This encodes CASNDPGLAGGLGNEQFF.

The rearrangement joins TRBV11-2 to TRBJ1-1, with no clear D. Germline CDR1 and CDR2: SGHAT and FQNNGV. Trimming took off 5 bases at V and 3 bases at J, with 16 bases between the two ends. This CDR3 region has 15 residues. The CDR3 DNA follows: TGTGCCAGCAGCCCCCTCCTCCCGCGGGACACTGAAGCTTTCTTT. Its translation: CASSPLLPRDTEAFF.

The V gene is TRBV9, the J gene TRBJ2-3; 10 nucleotides align to TRBD1. This CDR3 comprises 18 residues. J gave up 8 bases and V 0 bases, and 15 bases lay outside the gene matches. Germline assignment: CDR1 SGDLS and CDR2 YYNGEE. This chain's CDR3 is CASSVASRGTGVLGTQYF. The CDR3 DNA sequence: TGTGCCAGCAGCGTAGCCTCCAGGGGGACAGGGGTATTGGGTACGCAGTATTTT.

The chain has TRBV6-5 and TRBJ2-1, with TRBD1 matching over 8 bases. Germline trimming cut 4 bases from V and 6 bases from J; bases unmatched to any gene: 2. Germline V gives CDR1 MNHEY, CDR2 SVGAGI. The length of the CDR3 is 13 residues. In nucleotides, the CDR3 is TGTGCCAGCAGTTCCGGGACAGGCAATGAGCAGTTCTTC. Protein product: CASSSGTGNEQFF.